The rows below give T cell receptor beta chains drawn from one sample of a study of CD8 T cells in Susac syndrome. TCRdb re-derived calls from the immunoSEQ multiplex PCR reads in MiXCR, one entry per CDR3 protein. The sample holds hundreds of thousands of distinct CDR3 sequences; approximately 94% are singletons and the top ten take approximately 0.15%. Material for sequencing was CD4+ T cells from PBMCs. Source of these receptors: a human donor with Susac syndrome. Both conserved end residues are trimmed from each CDR3. The D gene is left open where the match is weak.

d_gene: NA
v_gene: TRBV5-1
CDR3aa: ASSPPGKYEQY

d_gene: NA
v_gene: TRBV30
CDR3aa: AWNRGGNGYT

d_gene: NA
v_gene: TRBV7-2
CDR3aa: ASSADRIPANYGYT

d_gene: TRBD2
v_gene: TRBV6-1
CDR3aa: ASSAISGGAYNEQF

d_gene: TRBD1
v_gene: TRBV30
CDR3aa: AWFDRGDTEAF

d_gene: NA
v_gene: TRBV20-1
CDR3aa: SAPPSGHGYT

d_gene: TRBD1
v_gene: TRBV20-1
CDR3aa: SATSGTGDEKLF

d_gene: TRBD1
v_gene: TRBV6-5
CDR3aa: ASSSDRVGGYT

d_gene: NA
v_gene: TRBV5-1
CDR3aa: ASSSPGSYEQY

d_gene: TRBD1
v_gene: TRBV5-1
CDR3aa: ASSWGRDRGRTEAF

d_gene: NA
v_gene: TRBV15
CDR3aa: ATSRDPGGSYEQY

d_gene: NA
v_gene: TRBV6-5
CDR3aa: ASSYSQRGHWRAEAF

d_gene: NA
v_gene: TRBV29-1
CDR3aa: SVEGQRGGGPGNEQF

d_gene: NA
v_gene: TRBV19
CDR3aa: ASRGIAKNIQY

d_gene: NA
v_gene: TRBV18
CDR3aa: ASSLTGIGNYGYT

d_gene: NA
v_gene: TRBV7-8
CDR3aa: ASSMLTVTEAF

d_gene: NA
v_gene: TRBV7-6
CDR3aa: ASSFPVSEYEQY

d_gene: NA
v_gene: TRBV9
CDR3aa: ASSVTPDSFDRGYT

d_gene: NA
v_gene: TRBV30
CDR3aa: AWSARTEPTDTQY

d_gene: TRBD1
v_gene: TRBV29-1
CDR3aa: SVDRGGTAYGYT

d_gene: NA
v_gene: TRBV30
CDR3aa: AWFLAQDTGELF

d_gene: NA
v_gene: TRBV9
CDR3aa: ASSATHTGKNTEAF

d_gene: NA
v_gene: TRBV30
CDR3aa: AWSGGPLLGYT

d_gene: TRBD1
v_gene: TRBV29-1
CDR3aa: SVTRQGALGTEAF

d_gene: NA
v_gene: TRBV2
CDR3aa: ASSEEGLGNYGYT

d_gene: NA
v_gene: TRBV30
CDR3aa: AWNMIGVSYNSPLH

d_gene: TRBD2
v_gene: TRBV12-3/TRBV12-4
CDR3aa: ASSPGGTTGELF

d_gene: TRBD1
v_gene: TRBV29-1
CDR3aa: SVGTTGDGNTIY

d_gene: NA
v_gene: TRBV12-3/TRBV12-4
CDR3aa: ASRPGANRLTDTQY